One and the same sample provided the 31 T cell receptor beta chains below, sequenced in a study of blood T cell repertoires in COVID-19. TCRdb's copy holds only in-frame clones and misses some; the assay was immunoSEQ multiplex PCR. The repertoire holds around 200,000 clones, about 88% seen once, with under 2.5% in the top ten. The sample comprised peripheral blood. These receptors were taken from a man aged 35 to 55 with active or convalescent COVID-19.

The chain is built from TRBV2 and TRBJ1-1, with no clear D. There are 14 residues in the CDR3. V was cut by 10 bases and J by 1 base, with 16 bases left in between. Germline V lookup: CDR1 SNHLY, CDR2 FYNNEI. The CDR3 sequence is CATQAGRENTEAFF. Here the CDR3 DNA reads TGTGCCACCCAGGCGGGGAGGGAGAACACTGAAGCTTTCTTT.

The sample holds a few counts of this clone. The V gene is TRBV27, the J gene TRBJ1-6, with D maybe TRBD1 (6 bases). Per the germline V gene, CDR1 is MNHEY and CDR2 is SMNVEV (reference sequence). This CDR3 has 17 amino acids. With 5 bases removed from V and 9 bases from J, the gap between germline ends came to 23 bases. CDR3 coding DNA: TGTGCCAGCAGTCTGATTTTTTCCGGTGGCAGGGGTTCACCCCTCCACTTT. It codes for CASSLIFSGGRGSPLHF.

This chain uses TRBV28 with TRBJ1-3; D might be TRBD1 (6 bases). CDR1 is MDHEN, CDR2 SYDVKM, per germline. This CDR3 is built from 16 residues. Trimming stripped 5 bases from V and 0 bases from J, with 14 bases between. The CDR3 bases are TGTGCCAGCAGTCCTTGGACAGTAGGCTCTGGAAACACCATATATTTT. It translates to CASSPWTVGSGNTIYF.

CDR3 loop: CASSLLESFSNEQFF. The CDR3 nucleotides read TGTGCCAGCAGTTTATTAGAGAGTTTCTCCAATGAGCAGTTCTTC. The chain carries TRBV28 and TRBJ2-1, with D unclear. The CDR3 spans 15 residues. Germline V lookup: CDR1 MDHEN, CDR2 SYDVKM. V lost 1 base, J lost 6 bases, and 13 bases lay in between.

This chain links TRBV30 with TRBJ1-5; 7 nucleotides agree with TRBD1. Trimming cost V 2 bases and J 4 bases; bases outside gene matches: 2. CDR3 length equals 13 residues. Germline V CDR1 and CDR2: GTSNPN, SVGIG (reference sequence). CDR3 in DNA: TGTGCCTGGAGTAGGGACAGTAATCAGCCCCAGCATTTT. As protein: CAWSRDSNQPQHF.

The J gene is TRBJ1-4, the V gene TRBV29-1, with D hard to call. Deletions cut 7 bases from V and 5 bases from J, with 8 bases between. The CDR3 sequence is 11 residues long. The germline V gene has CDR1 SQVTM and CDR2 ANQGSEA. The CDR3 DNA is TGCAGCGCCCGAGAAAATGAAAAACTGTTTTTT. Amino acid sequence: CSARENEKLFF.

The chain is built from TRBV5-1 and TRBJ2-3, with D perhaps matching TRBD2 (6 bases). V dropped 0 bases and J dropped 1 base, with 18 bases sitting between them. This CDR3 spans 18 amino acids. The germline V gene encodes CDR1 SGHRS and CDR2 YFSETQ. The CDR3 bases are TGCGCCAGCAGCTTGGCCGGGGGTCGGGACCCTCGCACAGATACGCAGTATTTT. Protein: CASSLAGGRDPRTDTQYF.

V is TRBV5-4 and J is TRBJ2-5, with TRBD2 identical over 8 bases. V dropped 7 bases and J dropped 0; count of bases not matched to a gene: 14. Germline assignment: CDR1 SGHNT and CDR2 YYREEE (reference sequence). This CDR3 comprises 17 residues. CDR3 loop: CASAVGGGGPNQETQYF. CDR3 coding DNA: TGTGCCAGCGCCGTCGGGGGCGGGGGGCCCAACCAAGAGACCCAGTACTTC.

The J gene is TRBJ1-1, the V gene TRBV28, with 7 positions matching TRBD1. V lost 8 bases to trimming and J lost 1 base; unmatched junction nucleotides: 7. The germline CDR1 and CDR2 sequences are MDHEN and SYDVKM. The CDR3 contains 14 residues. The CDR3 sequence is CASGRRGQNTEAFF. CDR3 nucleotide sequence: TGTGCCAGCGGACGAAGGGGGCAGAACACTGAAGCTTTCTTT.

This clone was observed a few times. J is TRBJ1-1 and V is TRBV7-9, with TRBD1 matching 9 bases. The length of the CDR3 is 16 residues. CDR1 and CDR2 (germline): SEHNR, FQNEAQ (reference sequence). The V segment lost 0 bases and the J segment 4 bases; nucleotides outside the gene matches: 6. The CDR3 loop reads CASSLAGQGLGTEAFF. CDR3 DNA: TGTGCCAGCAGCTTAGCGGGACAGGGTTTGGGCACTGAAGCTTTCTTT.

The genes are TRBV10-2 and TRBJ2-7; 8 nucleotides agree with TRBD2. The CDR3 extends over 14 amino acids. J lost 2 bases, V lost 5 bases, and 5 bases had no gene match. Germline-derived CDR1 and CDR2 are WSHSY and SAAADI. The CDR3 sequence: CASSFSGTTYEQYF. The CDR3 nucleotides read TGCGCCAGCAGTTTTAGCGGGACCACCTACGAGCAGTACTTC.

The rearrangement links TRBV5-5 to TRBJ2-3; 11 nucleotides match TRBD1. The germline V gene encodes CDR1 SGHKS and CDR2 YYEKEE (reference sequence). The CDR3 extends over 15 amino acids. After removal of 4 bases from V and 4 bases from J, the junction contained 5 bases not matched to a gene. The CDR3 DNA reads TGTGCCAGCAGCCCGCGGGACAGGGGGTCAGATACGCAGTATTTT. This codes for CASSPRDRGSDTQYF.

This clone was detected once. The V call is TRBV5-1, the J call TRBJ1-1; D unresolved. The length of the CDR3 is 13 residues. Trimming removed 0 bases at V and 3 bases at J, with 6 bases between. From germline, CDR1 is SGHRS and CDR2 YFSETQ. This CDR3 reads CASSLELYTEAFF. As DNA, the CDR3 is TGCGCCAGCAGCTTGGAGCTGTACACTGAAGCTTTCTTT.

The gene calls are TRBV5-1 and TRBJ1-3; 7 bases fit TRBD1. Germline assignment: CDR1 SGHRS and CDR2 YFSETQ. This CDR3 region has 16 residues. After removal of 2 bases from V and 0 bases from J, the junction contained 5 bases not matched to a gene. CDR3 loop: CASSLGQASSGNTIYF. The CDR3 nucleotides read TGCGCCAGCAGCTTAGGACAGGCCAGCTCTGGAAACACCATATATTTT.

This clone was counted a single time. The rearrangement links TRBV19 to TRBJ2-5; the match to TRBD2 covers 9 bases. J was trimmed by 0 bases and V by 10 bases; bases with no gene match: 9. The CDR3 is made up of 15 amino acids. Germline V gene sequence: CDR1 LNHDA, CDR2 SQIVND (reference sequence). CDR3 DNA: TGTGCCACTAGCTCGGCTAGCGGGAACCAAGAGACCCAGTACTTC. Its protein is CATSSASGNQETQYF.

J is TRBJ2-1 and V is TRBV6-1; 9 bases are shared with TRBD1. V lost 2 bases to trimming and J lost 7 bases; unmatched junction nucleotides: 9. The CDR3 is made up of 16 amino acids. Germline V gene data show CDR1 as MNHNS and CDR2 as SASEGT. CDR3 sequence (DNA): TGTGCCAGCAGTGAAAGAATGACAGGGGGTACAAATGAGCAGTTCTTC. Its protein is CASSERMTGGTNEQFF.

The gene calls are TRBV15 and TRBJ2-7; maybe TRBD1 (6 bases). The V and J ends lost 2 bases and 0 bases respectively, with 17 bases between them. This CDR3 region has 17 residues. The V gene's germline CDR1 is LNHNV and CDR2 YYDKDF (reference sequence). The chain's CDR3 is CATSRSTGQISSYEQYF. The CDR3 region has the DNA TGTGCCACCAGCAGATCAACAGGACAGATCAGCTCCTACGAGCAGTACTTC.

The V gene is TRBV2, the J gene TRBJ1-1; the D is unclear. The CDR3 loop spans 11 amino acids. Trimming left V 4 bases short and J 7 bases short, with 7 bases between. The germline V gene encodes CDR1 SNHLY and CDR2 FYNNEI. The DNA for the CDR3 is TGTGCCAGCAGTGTCGCGGGTGAAGCTTTCTTT. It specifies CASSVAGEAFF.

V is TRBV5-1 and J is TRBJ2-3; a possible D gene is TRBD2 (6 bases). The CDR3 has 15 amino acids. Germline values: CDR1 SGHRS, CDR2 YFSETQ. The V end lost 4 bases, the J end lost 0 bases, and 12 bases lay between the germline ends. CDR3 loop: CASSKDYASTDTQYF. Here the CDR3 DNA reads TGCGCCAGCAGCAAGGACTACGCTAGCACAGATACGCAGTATTTT.

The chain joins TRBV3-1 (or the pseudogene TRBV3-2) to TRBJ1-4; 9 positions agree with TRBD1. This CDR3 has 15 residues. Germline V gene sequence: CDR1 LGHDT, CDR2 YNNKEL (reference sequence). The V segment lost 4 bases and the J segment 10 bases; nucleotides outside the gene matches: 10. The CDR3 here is CASSLNGQGRGKLFF. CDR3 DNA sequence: TGTGCCAGCAGCCTCAACGGACAGGGGCGGGGAAAACTGTTTTTT.

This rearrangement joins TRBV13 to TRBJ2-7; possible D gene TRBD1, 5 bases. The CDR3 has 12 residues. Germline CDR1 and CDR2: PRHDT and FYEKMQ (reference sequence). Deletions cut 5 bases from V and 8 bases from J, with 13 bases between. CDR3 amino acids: CASSLGRGKQYF. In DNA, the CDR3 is TGTGCCAGCAGCCTGGGGCGTGGGAAGCAGTACTTC.

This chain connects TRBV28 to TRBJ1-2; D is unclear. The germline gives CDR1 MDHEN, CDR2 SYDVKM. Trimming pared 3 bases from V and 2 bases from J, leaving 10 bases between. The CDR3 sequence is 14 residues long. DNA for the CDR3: TGTGCCAGCAGTTTTGGTGGCAGAAACTATGGCTACACCTTC. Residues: CASSFGGRNYGYTF.

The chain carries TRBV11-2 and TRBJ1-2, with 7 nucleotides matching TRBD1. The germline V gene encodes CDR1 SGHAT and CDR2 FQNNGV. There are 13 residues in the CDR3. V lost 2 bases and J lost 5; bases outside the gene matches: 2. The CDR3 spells CASSLQGVYGYTF. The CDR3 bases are TGTGCCAGCAGCTTACAGGGGGTGTATGGCTACACCTTC.

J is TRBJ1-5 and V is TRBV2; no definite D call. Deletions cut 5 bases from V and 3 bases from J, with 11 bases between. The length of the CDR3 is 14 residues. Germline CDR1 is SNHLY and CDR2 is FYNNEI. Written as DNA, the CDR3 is TGTGCCAGCAGTCGGGGAGGGTCCAATCAGCCCCAGCATTTT. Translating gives CASSRGGSNQPQHF. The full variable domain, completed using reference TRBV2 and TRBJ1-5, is EPEVTQTPSHQVTQMGQEVILRCVPISNHLYFYWYRQILGQKVEFLVSFYNNEISEKSEIFDDQFSVERPDGSNFTLKIRSTKLEDSAMYFCASSRGGSNQPQHFGDGTRLSIL.

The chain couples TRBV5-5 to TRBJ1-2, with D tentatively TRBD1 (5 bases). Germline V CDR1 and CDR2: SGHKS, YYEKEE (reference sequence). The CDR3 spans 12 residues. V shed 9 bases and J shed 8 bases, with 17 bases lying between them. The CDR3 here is CATSLGARGYTF. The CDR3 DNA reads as TGTGCCACTTCGCTTGGGGCGCGGGGCTACACCTTC.

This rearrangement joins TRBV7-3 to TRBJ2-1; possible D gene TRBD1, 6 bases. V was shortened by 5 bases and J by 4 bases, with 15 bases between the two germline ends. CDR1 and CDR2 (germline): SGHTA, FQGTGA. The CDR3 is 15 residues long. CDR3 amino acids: CASSPRAGEYNEQFF. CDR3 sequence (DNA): TGTGCCAGCAGCCCCCGGGCAGGGGAGTACAATGAGCAGTTCTTC.

CDR3 amino acids: CASRTQGLGDTEAFF. CDR3 nucleotides: TGTGCCAGTAGAACACAGGGGCTCGGGGACACTGAAGCTTTCTTT. The chain uses TRBV19 and TRBJ1-1; 7 bases are a match to TRBD1. The CDR3 runs 15 residues. Germline trimming cut 6 bases from V and 3 bases from J; bases unmatched to any gene: 10. Germline V gives CDR1 LNHDA, CDR2 SQIVND (reference sequence).

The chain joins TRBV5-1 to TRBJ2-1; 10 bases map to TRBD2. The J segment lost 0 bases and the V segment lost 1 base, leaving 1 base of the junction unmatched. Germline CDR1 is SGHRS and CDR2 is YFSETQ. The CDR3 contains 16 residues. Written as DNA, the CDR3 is TGCGCCAGCAGCTTGAGCGGGGGGGCCTCCTACAATGAGCAGTTCTTC. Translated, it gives CASSLSGGASYNEQFF. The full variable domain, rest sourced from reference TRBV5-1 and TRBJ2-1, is KAGVTQTPRYLIKTRGQQVTLSCSPISGHRSVSWYQQTPGQGLQFLFEYFSETQRNKGNFPGRFSGRQFSNSRSEMNVSTLELGDSALYLCASSLSGGASYNEQFFGPGTRLTVL.

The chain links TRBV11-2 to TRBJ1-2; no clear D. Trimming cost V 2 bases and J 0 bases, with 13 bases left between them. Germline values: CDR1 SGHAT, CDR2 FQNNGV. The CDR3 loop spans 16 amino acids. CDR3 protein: CASSLFGGSSNYGYTF. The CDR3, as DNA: TGTGCCAGCAGCTTATTCGGAGGCTCTTCTAACTATGGCTACACCTTC.

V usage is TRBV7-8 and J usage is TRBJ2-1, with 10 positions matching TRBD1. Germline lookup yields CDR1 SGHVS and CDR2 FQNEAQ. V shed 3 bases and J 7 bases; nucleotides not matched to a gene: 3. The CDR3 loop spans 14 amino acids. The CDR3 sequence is CASSLGQGINEQFF. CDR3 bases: TGTGCCAGCAGCTTGGGACAGGGGATTAATGAGCAGTTCTTC.

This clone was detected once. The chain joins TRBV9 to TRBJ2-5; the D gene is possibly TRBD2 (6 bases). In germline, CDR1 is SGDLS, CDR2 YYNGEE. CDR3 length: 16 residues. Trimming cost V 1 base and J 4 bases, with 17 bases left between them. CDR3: CASSVTETGARETQYF. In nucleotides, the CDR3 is TGTGCCAGCAGCGTAACGGAGACGGGAGCGAGAGAGACCCAGTACTTC.